This T cell receptor beta chain emerged from a study of PD-1 blockade in classical Hodgkin lymphoma. The wider study: Patients received nivolumab 3 mg/kg intravenously every 2 weeks.

Comment on this clone: The target antigen is unknown. The DNA is omitted, as the CDR3 cannot be located on it reliably, and the CDR3 follows TCRdb's listing.

Time point reported: cycle 4 day 1 (C4D1), after less than seven weeks of nivolumab. In every patient, relapse followed autologous stem cell transplantation, while exposure to brentuximab vedotin differed. Points from the study as a whole: Patients newly diagnosed and complete responders had comparable baseline diversity. By C4D1, diversity of CD4+ TCRs had risen significantly, whereas that of CD8+ TCRs had not.

The V gene's germline CDR1 is MGHRA and CDR2 YSYEKL. The CDR3 comprises 15 residues, both ends counted. The protocol was immunoSEQ multiplex PCR, while the TCRdb copy is restricted to in-frame clones and leaves out a portion. The data contain 45,000 to 55,000 clones, roughly 80% of them singletons. This TCR derives from a human donor with classical Hodgkin lymphoma. The chain links TRBV4-1 to TRBJ1-1. The sequenced sample was peripheral blood mononuclear cells (PBMCs), obtained before the fourth cycle of nivolumab. The CDR3 reads CASSQEGWVGEGTFF.